This T cell receptor beta chain was captured by sequencing in a study of vaccination effects on CD4 cells after COVID-19. Germline CDR1 reads MNHEY; CDR2 reads SVGAGI. V lost 6 bases, J lost 6 bases, and 12 bases lay in between. The CDR3 length is 13 residues. The authors isolated CD4+ T cells after less than eleven days of culture. Participants received two doses of either the BNT162b2 or mRNA-1273 vaccine. This table comes from immunoSEQ multiplex PCR, and its TCRdb copy is limited to in-frame clones, with some not included. This table holds tens of thousands of clones, 74% found once. To note about this clone: The antigen is undetermined.

The sequence was collected from a human donor who received a COVID-19 vaccine. This chain uses TRBV6-5 with TRBJ1-5; D perhaps matches TRBD1 (5 bases). The specimen comprised CD4+ T cells from PBMCs cultured without peptide, sampled after COVID-19 vaccination. The chain's CDR3 is CASRRQGGQPQHF. CDR3 in DNA: TGTGCCAGCAGGCGGCAGGGAGGTCAGCCCCAGCATTTT.